Given below is one TCR beta chain in context. This sample is drawn from a study of OX40 agonist ivuxolimab in advanced cancers. Study-wide background: With ivuxolimab, an agonistic anti-OX40 (CD134) antibody, patients were treated.

Profiling relied on immunoSEQ multiplex PCR, and the TCRdb table lists in-frame clones only, not all of them. The table has tens of thousands of clones, around four fifths seen once. J was trimmed by 2 bases and V by 3 bases; bases with no gene match: 3. Germline V lookup: CDR1 SEHNR, CDR2 FQNEAQ (reference sequence). The CDR3 has 14 amino acids. V gene TRBV7-9 combines with J gene TRBJ2-5, with 7 nucleotides matching TRBD2. Sequencing was performed on CD4+ or CD8+ T cells sorted from blood, taken in a trial of the OX40 agonist ivuxolimab. This receptor was taken from an adult with an advanced solid tumor such as melanoma, head and neck, liver or kidney cancer. CDR3 amino acids: CASSFAGVQETQYF. CDR3 bases: TGTGCCAGCAGCTTTGCGGGAGTTCAAGAGACCCAGTACTTC. Complete variable domain (other parts from reference TRBV7-9 and TRBJ2-5): DTGVSQNPRHKITKRGQNVTFRCDPISEHNRLYWYRQTLGQGPEFLTYFQNEAQLEKSRLLSDRFSAERPKGSFSTLEIQRTEQGDSAMYLCASSFAGVQETQYFGPGTRLLVL.